This note documents a single T cell receptor beta chain sequence. Its antigen is unknown. The germline V and J ends were trimmed by 1 base and 2 bases, with 12 bases remaining between them. There are 16 residues in the CDR3. CDR1 KGHSH and CDR2 LQKENI come from the germline V gene. The data were obtained in a study of response to subunit inactivated influenza vaccine. TCRdb reprocessed the RT-PCR reads with MiXCR, giving one entry per CDR3 protein. The sample records about 520,000 distinct CDR3 sequences, approximately 7.8% being singletons. Study-wide findings and caveats: The authors offered the suggestion that each seasonal influenza vaccination recruits few new T cells.

Sequenced here: PBMCs from blood, sampled 23 months after vaccination. This sequence originates from a man in his fifties or sixties who received an inactivated influenza vaccine. The chain couples TRBV18 to TRBJ1-3, with D perhaps TRBD1 (6 bases). Here the CDR3 reads CASSPLLGATGNTIYF. CDR3 nucleotides: TGTGCCAGCTCACCACTGCTGGGGGCGACTGGAAACACCATATATTTT.